What follows are 6 T cell receptor beta chains derived from one specimen sequenced in a study of blood T cell repertoires in COVID-19. The method was immunoSEQ multiplex PCR; TCRdb's version includes in-frame clones alone and lacks a portion of them. The profile covers under 250,000 clones, with about 84% appearing a single time and 12% taken by the ten largest. Source material: peripheral blood. Receptors were obtained from a man aged 80 or over with acute or convalescent COVID-19.

This clone turned up a few times. The V and J genes are TRBV9 and TRBJ1-3, with D tentatively TRBD1 (5 bases). The CDR3 has 15 amino acids. V lost 3 bases and J 0 bases, leaving 10 bases between the germline ends. Germline CDR1 and CDR2: SGDLS and YYNGEE. In nucleotides, the CDR3 is TGTGCCAGCAGCGGGGGACTTACCTCTGGAAACACCATATATTTT. Translation: CASSGGLTSGNTIYF.

The chain carries TRBV3-1 (or the pseudogene TRBV3-2) and TRBJ1-3; 10 nucleotides line up with TRBD1. This CDR3 has 16 amino acids. V lost 2 bases, J lost 2 bases, and 3 bases stayed unmatched. CDR1 is LGHDT and CDR2 is YNNKEL in the germline V gene (reference sequence). The CDR3 DNA sequence: TGTGCCAGCAGCCAACTAGACAGGGGGCCTGGAAACACCATATATTTT. It yields the protein CASSQLDRGPGNTIYF.

Notes on this clone: The identical CDR3 is also encoded by other nucleotide sequences in the sample. The rearrangement uses TRBV5-1 and TRBJ2-3, with 11 bases that match TRBD1. V gave up 3 bases and J gave up 3 bases; unmatched junction bases: 3. Germline V lookup: CDR1 SGHRS, CDR2 YFSETQ. There are 15 residues in the CDR3. The CDR3 DNA sequence: TGCGCCAGCAGCTCCGGGACAGGGGGAACAGATACGCAGTATTTT. This codes for CASSSGTGGTDTQYF.

The chain carries TRBV19 and TRBJ2-1; D remains ambiguous. The germline V gene encodes CDR1 LNHDA and CDR2 SQIVND (reference sequence). V was cut by 4 bases and J by 3 bases, with 10 bases left in between. The CDR3 spans 14 residues. This CDR3 is CASSTGGDYNEQFF. CDR3 DNA: TGTGCCAGTAGTACCGGCGGAGACTACAATGAGCAGTTCTTC. The complete variable domain, with remaining parts taken from reference TRBV19 and TRBJ2-1, reads DGGITQSPKYLFRKEGQNVTLSCEQNLNHDAMYWYRQDPGQGLRLIYYSQIVNDFQKGDIAEGYSVSREKKESFPLTVTSAQKNPTAFYLCASSTGGDYNEQFFGPGTRLTVL.

The chain's CDR3 is CATSDYYSGSPPHNEQFF. The CDR3 DNA is TGTGCCACCAGTGATTATTACTCGGGTAGCCCTCCCCACAATGAGCAGTTCTTC. This rearrangement joins TRBV24-1 to TRBJ2-1; D remains ambiguous. V shed 2 bases and J shed 5 bases, with 21 bases lying between them. Germline-derived CDR1 and CDR2 are KGHDR and SFDVKD. This CDR3 is built from 18 residues.

This clone was seen only once. The V gene is TRBV5-8, the J gene TRBJ2-7; the D is unclear. Trimming left V 4 bases short and J 3 bases short, with 5 bases between. CDR1 and CDR2 from the germline V gene are SGHTS and YDEGEE. The CDR3 loop spans 11 amino acids. The CDR3 DNA sequence: TGTGCCAGCAGCGCACACTACGAGCAGTACTTC. Translating it yields CASSAHYEQYF.